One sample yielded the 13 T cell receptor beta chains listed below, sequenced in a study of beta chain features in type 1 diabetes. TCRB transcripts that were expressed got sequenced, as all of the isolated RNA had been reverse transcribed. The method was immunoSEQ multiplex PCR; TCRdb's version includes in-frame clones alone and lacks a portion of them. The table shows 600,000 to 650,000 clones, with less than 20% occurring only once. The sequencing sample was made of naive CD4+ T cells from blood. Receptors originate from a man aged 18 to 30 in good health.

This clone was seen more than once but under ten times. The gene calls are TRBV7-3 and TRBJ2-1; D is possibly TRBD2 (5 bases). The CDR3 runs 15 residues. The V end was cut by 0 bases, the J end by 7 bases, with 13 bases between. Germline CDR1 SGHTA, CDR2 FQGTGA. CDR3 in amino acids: CASSLTLGRGNEQFF. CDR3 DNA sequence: TGTGCCAGCAGCTTAACTTTGGGCCGAGGGAATGAGCAGTTCTTC. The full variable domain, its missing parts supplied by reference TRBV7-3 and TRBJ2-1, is GAGVSQTPSNKVTEKGKYVELRCDPISGHTALYWYRQSLGQGPEFLIYFQGTGAADDSGLPNDRFFAVRPEGSVSTLKIQRTERGDSAVYLCASSLTLGRGNEQFFGPGTRLTVL.

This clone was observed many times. CDR3 nucleotides: TGTGCCATCAGTCGTTCTGGGGCCAACGTCCTGACTTTC. Translated, it gives CAISRSGANVLTF. The chain recombines TRBV10-3 with TRBJ2-6; D remains ambiguous. CDR1 is ENHRY and CDR2 is SYGVKD in the germline V gene. The CDR3 is 13 residues long. Trimming removed 5 bases at V and 1 base at J, with 3 bases between.

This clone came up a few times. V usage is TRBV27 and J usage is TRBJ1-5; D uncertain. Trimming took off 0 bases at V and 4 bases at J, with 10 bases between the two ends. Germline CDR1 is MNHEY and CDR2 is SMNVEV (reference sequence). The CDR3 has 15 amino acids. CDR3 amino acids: CASSLSDPTNQPQHF. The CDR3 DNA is TGTGCCAGCAGTTTATCGGACCCTACGAATCAGCCCCAGCATTTT.

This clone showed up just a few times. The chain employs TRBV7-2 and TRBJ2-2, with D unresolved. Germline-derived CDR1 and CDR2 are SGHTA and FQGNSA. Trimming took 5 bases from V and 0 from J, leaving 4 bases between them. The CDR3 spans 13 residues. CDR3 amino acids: CASSTANTGELFF. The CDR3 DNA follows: TGTGCCAGCAGCACCGCGAACACCGGGGAGCTGTTTTTT.

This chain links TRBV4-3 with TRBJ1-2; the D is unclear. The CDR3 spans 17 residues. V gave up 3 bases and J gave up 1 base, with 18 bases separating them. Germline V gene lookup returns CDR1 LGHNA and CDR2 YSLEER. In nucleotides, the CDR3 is TGCGCCAGCAGCCACAAAGACGGAACTGTTCTTAACTATGGCTACACCTTC. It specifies CASSHKDGTVLNYGYTF.

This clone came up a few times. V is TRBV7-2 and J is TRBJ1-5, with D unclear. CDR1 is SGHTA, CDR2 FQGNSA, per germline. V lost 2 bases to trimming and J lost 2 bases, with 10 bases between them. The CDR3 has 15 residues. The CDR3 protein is CASSLWSQGNQPQHF. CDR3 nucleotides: TGTGCCAGCAGCTTATGGTCTCAGGGCAATCAGCCCCAGCATTTT.

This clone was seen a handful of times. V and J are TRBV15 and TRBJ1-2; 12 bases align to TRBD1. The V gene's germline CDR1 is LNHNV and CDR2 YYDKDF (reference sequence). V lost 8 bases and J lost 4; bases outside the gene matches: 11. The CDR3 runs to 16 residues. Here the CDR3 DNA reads TGTGCCACCCTCCGGGACAGGGGGCGATGGGGCTATGGCTACACCTTC. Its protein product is CATLRDRGRWGYGYTF.

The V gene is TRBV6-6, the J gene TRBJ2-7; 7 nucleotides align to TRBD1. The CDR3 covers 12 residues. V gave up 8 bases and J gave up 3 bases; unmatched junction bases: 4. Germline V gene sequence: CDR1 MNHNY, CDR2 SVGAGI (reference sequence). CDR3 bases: TGTGCCAGCGGCCAGGGGGTCTACGAGCAGTACTTC. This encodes CASGQGVYEQYF.

The CDR3 sequence: CASSSVSGSPTQYF. As DNA, the CDR3 is TGCGCCAGCAGCTCGGTTAGCGGTTCCCCTACGCAGTATTTT. The chain couples TRBV5-1 to TRBJ2-3; tentative D call: TRBD2 (6 bases). Germline lookup yields CDR1 SGHRS and CDR2 YFSETQ. This CDR3 is 14 amino acids long. With 3 bases removed from V and 8 bases from J, the gap between germline ends came to 16 bases.

The CDR3 coding sequence is TGTGCCAGCAGCCAATCGGGACAGGGGCTCTACGAGCAGTACTTC. Translation: CASSQSGQGLYEQYF. The chain is built from TRBV16 and TRBJ2-7, with 10 bases lining up with TRBD1. V lost 0 bases to trimming and J lost 3 bases; unmatched junction nucleotides: 2. The CDR3 is 15 residues long. Germline assignment: CDR1 KGHSY and CDR2 FQNENV.

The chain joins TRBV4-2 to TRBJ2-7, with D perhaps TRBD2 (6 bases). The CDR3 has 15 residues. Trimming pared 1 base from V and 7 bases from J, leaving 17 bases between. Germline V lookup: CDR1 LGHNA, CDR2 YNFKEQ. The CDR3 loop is CASSQAEAEGREQYF. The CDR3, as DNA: TGTGCCAGCAGCCAAGCTGAAGCGGAGGGAAGGGAGCAGTACTTC.

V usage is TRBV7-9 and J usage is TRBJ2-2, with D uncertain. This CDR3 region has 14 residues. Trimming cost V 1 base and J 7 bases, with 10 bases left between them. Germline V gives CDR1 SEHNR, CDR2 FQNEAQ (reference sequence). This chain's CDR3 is CASSLVMEVGELFF. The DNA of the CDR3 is TGTGCCAGCAGCTTAGTCATGGAAGTCGGGGAGCTGTTTTTT.

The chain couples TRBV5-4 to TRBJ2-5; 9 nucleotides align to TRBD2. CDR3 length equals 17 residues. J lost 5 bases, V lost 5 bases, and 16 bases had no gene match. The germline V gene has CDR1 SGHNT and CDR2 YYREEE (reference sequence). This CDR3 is CASRPGLATTVGETQYF. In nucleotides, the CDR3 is TGTGCCAGCAGACCCGGACTAGCGACAACGGTGGGGGAGACCCAGTACTTC. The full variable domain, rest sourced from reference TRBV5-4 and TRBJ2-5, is ETGVTQSPTHLIKTRGQQVTLRCSSQSGHNTVSWYQQALGQGPQFIFQYYREEENGRGNFPPRFSGLQFPNYSSELNVNALELDDSALYLCASRPGLATTVGETQYFGPGTRLLVL.